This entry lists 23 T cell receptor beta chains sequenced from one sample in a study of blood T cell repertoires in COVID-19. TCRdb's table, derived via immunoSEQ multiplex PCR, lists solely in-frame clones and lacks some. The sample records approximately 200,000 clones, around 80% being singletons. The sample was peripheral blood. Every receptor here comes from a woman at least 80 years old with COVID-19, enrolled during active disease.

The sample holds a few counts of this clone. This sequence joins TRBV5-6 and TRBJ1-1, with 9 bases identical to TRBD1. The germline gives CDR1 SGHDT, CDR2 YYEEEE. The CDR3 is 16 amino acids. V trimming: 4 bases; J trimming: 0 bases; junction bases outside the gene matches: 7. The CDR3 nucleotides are TGTGCCAGCAGCCGGGACAGGGTCCTCATGAACACTGAAGCTTTCTTT. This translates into CASSRDRVLMNTEAFF.

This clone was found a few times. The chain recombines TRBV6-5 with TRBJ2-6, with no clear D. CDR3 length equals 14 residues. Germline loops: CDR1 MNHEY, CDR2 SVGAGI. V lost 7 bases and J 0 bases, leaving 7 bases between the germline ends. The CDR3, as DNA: TGTGCCAGCACCCGGAGCTCTGGGGCCAACGTCCTGACTTTC. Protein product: CASTRSSGANVLTF.

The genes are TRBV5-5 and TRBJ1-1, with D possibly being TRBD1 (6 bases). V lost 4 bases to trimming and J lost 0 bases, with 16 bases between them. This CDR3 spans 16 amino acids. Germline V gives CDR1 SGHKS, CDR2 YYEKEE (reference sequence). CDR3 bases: TGTGCCAGCAGCCGGCAGGGGAGCGCATTGAACACTGAAGCTTTCTTT. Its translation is CASSRQGSALNTEAFF.

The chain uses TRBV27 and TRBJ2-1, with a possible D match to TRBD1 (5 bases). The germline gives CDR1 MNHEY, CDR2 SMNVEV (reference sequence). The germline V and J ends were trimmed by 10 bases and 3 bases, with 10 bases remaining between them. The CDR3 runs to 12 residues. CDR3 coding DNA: TGTGCCACCCTGACAGACTACAATGAGCAGTTCTTC. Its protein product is CATLTDYNEQFF.

The CDR3 DNA reads as TGTGCCAGTAGTATAGGCGGCAGAATATATAATTCACCCCTCCACTTT. Its protein product is CASSIGGRIYNSPLHF. The V gene is TRBV19, the J gene TRBJ1-6; the D is unclear. Germline V lookup: CDR1 LNHDA, CDR2 SQIVND (reference sequence). The CDR3 has 16 amino acids. Trimming pared 1 base from V and 4 bases from J, leaving 11 bases between.

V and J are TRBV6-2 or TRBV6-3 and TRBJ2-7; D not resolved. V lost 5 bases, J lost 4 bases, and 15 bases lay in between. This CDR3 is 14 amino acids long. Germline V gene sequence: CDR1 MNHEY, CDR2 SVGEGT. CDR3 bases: TGTGCCAGCAGTGACGGATCGGGTCGTTACGAGCAGTACTTC. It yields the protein CASSDGSGRYEQYF.

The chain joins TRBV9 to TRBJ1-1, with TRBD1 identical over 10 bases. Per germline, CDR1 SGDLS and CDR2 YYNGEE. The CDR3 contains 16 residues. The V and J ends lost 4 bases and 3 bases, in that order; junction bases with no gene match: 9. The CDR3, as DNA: TGTGCCAGCAGCAGACGGACAGGGGGTGTGGACACTGAAGCTTTCTTT. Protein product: CASSRRTGGVDTEAFF.

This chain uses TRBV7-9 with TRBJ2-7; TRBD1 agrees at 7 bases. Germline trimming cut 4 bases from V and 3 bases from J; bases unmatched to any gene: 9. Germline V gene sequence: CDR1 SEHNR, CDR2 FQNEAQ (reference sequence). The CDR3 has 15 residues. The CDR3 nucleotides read TGTGCCAGCAGCTCCCGACAGGGCGGACTCTACGAGCAGTACTTC. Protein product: CASSSRQGGLYEQYF.

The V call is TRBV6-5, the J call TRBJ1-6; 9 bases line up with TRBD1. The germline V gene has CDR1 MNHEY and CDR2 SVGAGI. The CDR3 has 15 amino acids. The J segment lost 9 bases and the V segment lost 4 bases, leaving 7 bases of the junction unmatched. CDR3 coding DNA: TGTGCCAGCAGTTTCCGCGGACAGGGGATTTCACCCCTCCACTTT. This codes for CASSFRGQGISPLHF.

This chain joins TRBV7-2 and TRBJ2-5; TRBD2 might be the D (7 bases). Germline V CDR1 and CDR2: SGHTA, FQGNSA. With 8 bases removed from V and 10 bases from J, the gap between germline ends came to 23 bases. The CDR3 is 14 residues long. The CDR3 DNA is TGTGCCAGCGCAAGGGGGGGACCCCGTGTGGACCAGTACTTC. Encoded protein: CASARGGPRVDQYF.

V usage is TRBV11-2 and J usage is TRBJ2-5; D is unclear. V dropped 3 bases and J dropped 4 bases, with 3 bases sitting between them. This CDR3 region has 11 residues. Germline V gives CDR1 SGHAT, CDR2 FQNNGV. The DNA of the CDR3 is TGTGCCAGCAGCTTTCGAGAGACCCAGTACTTC. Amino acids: CASSFRETQYF.

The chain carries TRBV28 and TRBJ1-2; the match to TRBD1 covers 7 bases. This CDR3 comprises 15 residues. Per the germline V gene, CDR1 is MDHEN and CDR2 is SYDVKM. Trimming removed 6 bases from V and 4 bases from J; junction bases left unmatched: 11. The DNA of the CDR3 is TGTGCCAGCAGCCTCATCGGGACAGCCTCCTATGGCTACACCTTC. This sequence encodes CASSLIGTASYGYTF.

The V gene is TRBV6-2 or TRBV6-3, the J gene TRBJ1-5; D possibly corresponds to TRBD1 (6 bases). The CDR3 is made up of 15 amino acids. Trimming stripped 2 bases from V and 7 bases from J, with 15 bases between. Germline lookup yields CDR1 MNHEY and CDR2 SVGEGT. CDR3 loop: CASSYRGGRRQPQHF. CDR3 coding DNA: TGTGCCAGCAGTTACCGGGGGGGCAGGCGGCAGCCCCAGCATTTT.

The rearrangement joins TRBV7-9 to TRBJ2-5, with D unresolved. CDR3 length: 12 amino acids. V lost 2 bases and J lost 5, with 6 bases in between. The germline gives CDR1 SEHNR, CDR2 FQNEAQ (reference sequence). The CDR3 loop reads CASSLSSETQYF. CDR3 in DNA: TGTGCCAGCAGCTTATCTTCGGAGACCCAGTACTTC. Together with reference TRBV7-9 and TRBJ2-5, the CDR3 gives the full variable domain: DTGVSQNPRHKITKRGQNVTFRCDPISEHNRLYWYRQTLGQGPEFLTYFQNEAQLEKSRLLSDRFSAERPKGSFSTLEIQRTEQGDSAMYLCASSLSSETQYFGPGTRLLVL.

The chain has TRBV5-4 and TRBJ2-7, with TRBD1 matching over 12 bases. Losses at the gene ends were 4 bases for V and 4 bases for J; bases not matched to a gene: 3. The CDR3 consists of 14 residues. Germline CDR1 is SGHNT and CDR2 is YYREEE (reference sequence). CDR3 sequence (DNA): TGTGCCAGCAGCGAGGGACAGGGGGCGTACGAGCAGTACTTC. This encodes CASSEGQGAYEQYF.

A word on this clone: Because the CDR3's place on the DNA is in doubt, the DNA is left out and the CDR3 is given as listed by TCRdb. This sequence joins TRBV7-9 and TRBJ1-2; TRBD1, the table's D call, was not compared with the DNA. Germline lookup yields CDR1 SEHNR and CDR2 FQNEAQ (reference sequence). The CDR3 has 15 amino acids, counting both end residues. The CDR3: CASSFGEGRDYGYTF.

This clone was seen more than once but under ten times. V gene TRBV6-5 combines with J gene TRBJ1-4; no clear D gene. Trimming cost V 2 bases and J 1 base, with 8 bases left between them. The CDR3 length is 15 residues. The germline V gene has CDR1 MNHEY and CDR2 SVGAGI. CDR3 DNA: TGTGCCAGCAGTTACGCGACGGGAACTAATGAAAAACTGTTTTTT. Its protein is CASSYATGTNEKLFF.

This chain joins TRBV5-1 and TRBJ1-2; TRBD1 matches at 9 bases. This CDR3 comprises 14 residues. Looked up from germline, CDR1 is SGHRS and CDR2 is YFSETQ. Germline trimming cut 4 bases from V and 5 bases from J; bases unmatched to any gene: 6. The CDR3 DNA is TGCGCCAGCAGCGCGACAGGGGGAAGGTATGGCTACACCTTC. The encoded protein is CASSATGGRYGYTF.

CDR3 sequence: CASRLTSGRNTQYF. The CDR3 nucleotides read TGTGCCAGCAGATTGACTAGCGGTAGAAATACGCAGTATTTT. The J gene is TRBJ2-3, the V gene TRBV11-3; 9 nucleotides match TRBD2. V was clipped by 6 bases and J by 7 bases; unmatched bases: 8. Germline V lookup: CDR1 SGHNT, CDR2 YENEEA. The CDR3 is made up of 14 amino acids.

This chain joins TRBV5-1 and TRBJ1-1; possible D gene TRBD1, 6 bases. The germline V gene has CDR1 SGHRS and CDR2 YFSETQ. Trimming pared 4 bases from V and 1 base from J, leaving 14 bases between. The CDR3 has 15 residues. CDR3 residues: CASSGSGHRNTEAFF. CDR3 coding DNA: TGCGCCAGCAGCGGATCGGGACATAGGAACACTGAAGCTTTCTTT. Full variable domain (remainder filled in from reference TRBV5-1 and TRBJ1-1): KAGVTQTPRYLIKTRGQQVTLSCSPISGHRSVSWYQQTPGQGLQFLFEYFSETQRNKGNFPGRFSGRQFSNSRSEMNVSTLELGDSALYLCASSGSGHRNTEAFFGQGTRLTVV.

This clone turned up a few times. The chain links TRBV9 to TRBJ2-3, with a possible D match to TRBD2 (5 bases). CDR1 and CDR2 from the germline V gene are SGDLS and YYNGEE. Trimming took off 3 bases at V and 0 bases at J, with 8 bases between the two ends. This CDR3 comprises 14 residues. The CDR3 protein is CASSGRRSTDTQYF. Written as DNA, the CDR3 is TGTGCCAGCAGCGGCCGGAGGAGCACAGATACGCAGTATTTT.

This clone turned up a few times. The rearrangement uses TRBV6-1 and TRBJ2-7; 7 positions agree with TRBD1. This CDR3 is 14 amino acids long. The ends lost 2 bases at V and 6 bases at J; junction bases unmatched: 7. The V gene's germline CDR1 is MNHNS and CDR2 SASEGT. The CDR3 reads CASSEQTGLGEQYF. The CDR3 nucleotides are TGTGCCAGCAGTGAACAGACAGGGCTCGGCGAGCAGTACTTC.

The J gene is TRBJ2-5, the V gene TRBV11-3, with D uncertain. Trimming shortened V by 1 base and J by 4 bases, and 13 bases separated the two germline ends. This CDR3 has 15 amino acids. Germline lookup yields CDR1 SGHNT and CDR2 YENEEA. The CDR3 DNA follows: TGTGCCAGCAGCTTAGGCTGGGCATTGGGAGAGACCCAGTACTTC. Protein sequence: CASSLGWALGETQYF.